These T cell receptor beta chains were read from a single sample in a study of blood T cell repertoires in COVID-19. TCRdb's copy holds only in-frame clones and misses some; the assay was immunoSEQ multiplex PCR. The sample comprises about 120,000 clones, roughly 76% of which are singletons, and about 10% rests with the top ten. Source material: peripheral blood. These receptors came from a human donor in a cohort sampled during active COVID-19. Both conserved end residues are part of each CDR3. Each record gives: V gene, clone size, J gene, CDR3 length, D gene, CDR3 DNA, CDR3 protein. D genes are given only for firm matches. Expanded clones are given a class, and other clones once, few, many or no size at all.

TRBV9	NA	TRBJ1-1	19	TRBD1	TGTGCCAGCAGCGACGGGACAGGGGGAACAAGAAGAATGAACACTGAAGCTTTCTTT	CASSDGTGGTRRMNTEAFF
TRBV7-9	NA	TRBJ2-5	14	TRBD2	TGTGCCAGCAGCCAGGGACTATACCAAGAGACCCAGTACTTC	CASSQGLYQETQYF
TRBV14	NA	TRBJ2-5	18	TRBD2	TGTGCCAGCAGCCCGCAGACTAGCGGGGACGTACCCCAAGAGACCCAGTACTTC	CASSPQTSGDVPQETQYF
TRBV19	medium-sized	TRBJ2-1	15	TRBD2	TGTGCCAGTAGTACCCATAGCGGGGGTCCGAATGAGCAGTTCTTC	CASSTHSGGPNEQFF
TRBV5-4	NA	TRBJ2-6	17	NA	TGTGCCAGCAGCTTGTCCAACAGGGTGATGGGGGCCAACGTCCTGACTTTC	CASSLSNRVMGANVLTF
TRBV5-6	NA	TRBJ2-2	14	NA	TGTGCCAGCAGCTTTACAGGGAGCACCGGGGAGCTGTTTTTT	CASSFTGSTGELFF
TRBV29-1	once	TRBJ1-2	14	TRBD1	TGCAGCGCTGGGATTCCGGGACAGGGGTATGGCTACACCTTC	CSAGIPGQGYGYTF
TRBV11-3	NA	TRBJ2-3	14	NA	TGTGCCAGCAGCTTAGCCAGGGGCTCAGATACGCAGTATTTT	CASSLARGSDTQYF
TRBV9	once	TRBJ2-7	11	NA	TGTGCCAGCAGCGGCCCCAGGGGTATTTACTTC	CASSGPRGIYF
TRBV3-1/TRBV3-2	NA	TRBJ1-2	15	NA	TGTGCCAGCAGCCCAACAGGGAGGGGCTTCGTCGGCTACACCTTC	CASSPTGRGFVGYTF
TRBV7-2	few	TRBJ1-6	15	NA	TGTGCCAGCAGCTTAATTAGTACCCCTAATTCACCCCTCCACTTT	CASSLISTPNSPLHF
TRBV30	NA	TRBJ1-4	14	NA	TGTGCCTGGAGTGTGAGGGGAGGGGCTGAAAAACTGTTTTTT	CAWSVRGGAEKLFF
TRBV19	NA	TRBJ2-1	13	NA	TGTGCCAGTAGTATGGCGGGCGACAATGAGCAGTTCTTC	CASSMAGDNEQFF
TRBV6-5	NA	TRBJ2-1	14	NA	TGTGCCAGCAGTTACGACGACTTCAGACTTGAGCAGTTCTTC	CASSYDDFRLEQFF
TRBV3-1/TRBV3-2	once	TRBJ2-5	18	TRBD2	TGTGCCAGCAGCCAAGGATGTAGGCCTAGCGGTGCCCAAGAGACCCAGTACTTC	CASSQGCRPSGAQETQYF
TRBV24-1	NA	TRBJ1-5	14	NA	TGTGCCACCAGTGAACCGGGTAGCAATCAGCCCCAGCATTTT	CATSEPGSNQPQHF
TRBV28	NA	TRBJ1-6	16	NA	TGTGCCAGCAGTTTGACAAGGCCGGGGGATAATTCACCCCTCCACTTT	CASSLTRPGDNSPLHF
TRBV19	NA	TRBJ2-7	15	NA	TGTGCCAGTAGTATAGATCTGCGATCCCTCCTTGAGCAGTACTTC	CASSIDLRSLLEQYF
TRBV6-2/TRBV6-3	NA	TRBJ2-7	14	TRBD1	TGTGCCAGCAGTTATATGGGACAGGGTTACGAGCAGTACTTC	CASSYMGQGYEQYF
TRBV9	NA	TRBJ2-1	15	NA	TGTGCCAGCAGCGGTGGAACCGGGAGTACTTATGAGCAGTTCTTC	CASSGGTGSTYEQFF
TRBV28	NA	TRBJ2-7	14	TRBD1	TGTGCCAGCAGTATCTGGGACAGTCACTACGAGCAGTACTTC	CASSIWDSHYEQYF
TRBV11-2	NA	TRBJ2-5	11	NA	TGTGCCAGCAGCCTCGGGGAGACCCAGTACTTC	CASSLGETQYF
TRBV10-3	NA	TRBJ1-2	14	TRBD1	TGTGCCATCAGTGCCGACAGGGTCGGCTATGGCTACACCTTC	CAISADRVGYGYTF
TRBV5-6	once	TRBJ2-1	18	TRBD2	TGTGCCAGCAGCTTGCTATTGGACGGGACTAGCGGATACAATGAGCAGTTCTTC	CASSLLLDGTSGYNEQFF
TRBV27	NA	TRBJ1-2	15	NA	TGTGCCAGCAGTTCCCACGGGACTGGTAACTATGGCTACACCTTC	CASSSHGTGNYGYTF
TRBV6-5	NA	TRBJ1-1	14	NA	TGTGCCAGCAGCGCAGGACAGTTGAACACTGAAGCTTTCTTT	CASSAGQLNTEAFF
TRBV11-2	NA	TRBJ2-7	16	TRBD2	TGTGCCAGCAGCGTACGACTAGCGGGGGGACCTTACGAGCAGTACTTC	CASSVRLAGGPYEQYF
TRBV19	NA	TRBJ1-2	15	NA	TGTGCCAGTAGTATAGCGCGACAGCTAAACTATGGCTACACCTTC	CASSIARQLNYGYTF
TRBV29-1	NA	TRBJ1-1	15	NA	TGCAGCGTTGAAGGTAGCTTGGGTATGAACACTGAAGCTTTCTTT	CSVEGSLGMNTEAFF
TRBV6-1	NA	TRBJ2-7	14	NA	TGTGCCAGCAGTGAGAGCAGGGCAATATACGAGCAGTACTTC	CASSESRAIYEQYF
TRBV28	once	TRBJ2-7	15	NA	TGTGCCAGCAGATCCCGTGGGACATCCGCCTACGAGCAGTACTTC	CASRSRGTSAYEQYF
TRBV4-3	NA	TRBJ2-5	13	NA	TGCGCCAGCAGCCAAGACAGGGGCGAGACCCAGTACTTC	CASSQDRGETQYF
TRBV7-2	NA	TRBJ2-7	12	NA	TGTGCCAGCAGCTTACAGGGCTACGAGCAGTACTTC	CASSLQGYEQYF
TRBV7-9	NA	TRBJ1-4	15	TRBD1	TGTGCCAGCAGCCCGATACAGGGGGCTAATGAAAAACTGTTTTTT	CASSPIQGANEKLFF
TRBV19	NA	TRBJ1-5	19	TRBD1	TGTGCCAGTAGTATAGACCAAAGGACCGGGACAGGGTTCAATCAGCCCCAGCATTTT	CASSIDQRTGTGFNQPQHF
TRBV10-2	NA	TRBJ1-1	16	TRBD1	TGCGCCAGCAGTGGGGGGACCGGGACAGTAAACACTGAAGCTTTCTTT	CASSGGTGTVNTEAFF
TRBV5-1	NA	TRBJ1-6	15	TRBD1	TGCGCCAGCAGCCCGACAGGGGGCCGTAATTCACCCCTCCACTTT	CASSPTGGRNSPLHF
TRBV11-3	NA	TRBJ2-7	14	NA	TGTGCCAGCAGCTTTTCGGGAAAAACCTACGAGCAGTACTTC	CASSFSGKTYEQYF
TRBV19	NA	TRBJ1-5	15	TRBD1	TGTGCCAGTAGTATGAACGGACAGGGAAATCAGCCCCAGCATTTT	CASSMNGQGNQPQHF
TRBV7-6	NA	TRBJ1-4	15	NA	TGTGCCAGCAGCCCGAACAGGGTTGCCAATGAAAAACTGTTTTTT	CASSPNRVANEKLFF
TRBV6-6	few	TRBJ2-7	13	NA	TGTGCCAGCAGTTACTCGACAGCGTACGAGCAGTACTTC	CASSYSTAYEQYF
TRBV18	NA	TRBJ2-7	14	TRBD1	TGTGCCAGCTCAACGGGGACAGGGGGGTACGAGCAGTACTTC	CASSTGTGGYEQYF
TRBV6-6	NA	TRBJ1-6	16	NA	TGTGCCAGCAGATTCAGCCAGGGCTCCTATAATTCACCCCTCCACTTT	CASRFSQGSYNSPLHF
TRBV24-1	once	TRBJ2-3	16	NA	TGTGCCACCAGTGATTCACAGGCTACTCCCACAGATACGCAGTATTTT	CATSDSQATPTDTQYF
TRBV6-5	NA	TRBJ2-1	11	TRBD1	TGTGCCAGCAACACAGGGGTGCTGCAGTTCTTC	CASNTGVLQFF
TRBV16	NA	TRBJ1-5	18	NA	TGTGCCAGCAGCCAACGACAGCTCCAACGGAATAGCAATCAGCCCCAGCATTTT	CASSQRQLQRNSNQPQHF
TRBV27	NA	TRBJ2-5	16	NA	TGTGCCAGCAGTTTATCCGGAAGGTTCCCAGGGCAGACCCAGTACTTC	CASSLSGRFPGQTQYF
TRBV19	NA	TRBJ2-2	13	NA	TGTGCCAGTAGTCCGGGGAGCACCGGGGAGCTGTTTTTT	CASSPGSTGELFF
TRBV19	NA	TRBJ2-7	14	TRBD2	TGTGCCAGTAGTTCGGGGGGGGGCACCTACGAGCAGTACTTC	CASSSGGGTYEQYF
TRBV30	NA	TRBJ2-2	14	TRBD1	TGTGCCTGGGACAGGGGATACTCGACCGGGGAGCTGTTTTTT	CAWDRGYSTGELFF
TRBV25-1	NA	TRBJ2-5	16	NA	TGTGCCAGCAGTGAATCGCCCCAGGACAGCCAAGAGACCCAGTACTTC	CASSESPQDSQETQYF
TRBV6-2/TRBV6-3	NA	TRBJ1-5	17	TRBD1	TGTGCCAGCAGTTACTCCTATGGGACAGGTTCCAATCAGCCCCAGCATTTT	CASSYSYGTGSNQPQHF
TRBV6-2/TRBV6-3	NA	TRBJ1-3	15	TRBD1	TGTGCCAGCAGTTACCTACAGGGGTCCGGAAACACCATATATTTT	CASSYLQGSGNTIYF
TRBV14	NA	TRBJ2-1	14	NA	TGTGCCAGCAGCCAACTCCAAACGGGGAATGAGCAGTTCTTC	CASSQLQTGNEQFF
TRBV27	once	TRBJ2-6	19	TRBD1	TGTGCCAGCAGTCCGCCTCCGAGGACAGGGGGATCTGGGGCCAACGTCCTGACTTTC	CASSPPPRTGGSGANVLTF
TRBV30	NA	TRBJ1-2	14	TRBD1	TGTGCCTGGAGCCCCGGACAGGGGAACTATGGCTACACCTTC	CAWSPGQGNYGYTF
TRBV7-8	NA	TRBJ2-7	13	NA	TGTGCCAGCAGCTTAGATGCAGTCTCCGAGCAGTACTTC	CASSLDAVSEQYF
TRBV2	NA	TRBJ1-1	16	NA	TGTGCCAGCACCCCCCGCGAGGGCAGGATGAACACTGAAGCTTTCTTT	CASTPREGRMNTEAFF
TRBV25-1	NA	TRBJ1-2	15	TRBD1	TGTGCCAGCAGTGACCCCAGGACAGGGATCGATGGCTACACCTTC	CASSDPRTGIDGYTF
TRBV21-1	NA	TRBJ2-5	13	NA	TGTGCCAGCAGCAAAGCCTATAACAGGGTCCAGTACTTC	CASSKAYNRVQYF